The 10 T cell receptor beta chains below were found in one sample sequenced in a study of blood T cell repertoires in COVID-19. The protocol was immunoSEQ multiplex PCR, while the TCRdb copy is restricted to in-frame clones and leaves out a portion. The sample shows around 150,000 clones, roughly four fifths of them seen only once. The sample comprised peripheral blood. The receptors derive from a man in his 60s with active or convalescent COVID-19.

This clone showed up just once. V gene TRBV28 combines with J gene TRBJ2-7; a possible D gene is TRBD2 (5 bases). V dropped 6 bases and J dropped 0 bases, with 12 bases sitting between them. Germline V gives CDR1 MDHEN, CDR2 SYDVKM. This CDR3 has 14 residues. CDR3 sequence: CASSLQRSSYEQYF. The CDR3 DNA reads as TGTGCCAGCAGCCTACAGCGGTCCTCCTACGAGCAGTACTTC.

The J gene is TRBJ2-7, the V gene TRBV9; D possibly corresponds to TRBD2 (6 bases). The germline gives CDR1 SGDLS, CDR2 YYNGEE. The V and J ends lost 1 base and 3 bases respectively, with 11 bases between them. The CDR3 runs to 14 residues. Here the CDR3 DNA reads TGTGCCAGCAGCGTATCGGGGGAGAACTACGAGCAGTACTTC. The encoded protein is CASSVSGENYEQYF. The variable domain in full, completed from reference TRBV9 and TRBJ2-7, reads DSGVTQTPKHLITATGQRVTLRCSPRSGDLSVYWYQQSLDQGLQFLIQYYNGEERAKGNILERFSAQQFPDLHSELNLSSLELGDSALYFCASSVSGENYEQYFGPGTRLTVT.

This chain links TRBV19 with TRBJ2-5; D is uncertain. CDR1 and CDR2 from the germline V gene are LNHDA and SQIVND (reference sequence). Trimming pared 7 bases from V and 2 bases from J, leaving 14 bases between. This CDR3 contains 14 residues. CDR3 in amino acids: CASMSLGEQETQYF. The CDR3 DNA reads TGTGCCAGTATGAGTCTGGGCGAACAAGAGACCCAGTACTTC.

The chain couples TRBV5-1 to TRBJ1-2; D is possibly TRBD1 (5 bases). V was cut by 0 bases and J by 6 bases, with 12 bases left in between. The CDR3 is 14 residues long. The germline V gene has CDR1 SGHRS and CDR2 YFSETQ. In nucleotides, the CDR3 is TGCGCCAGCAGCTTGGGGCCGGGGGTAGATGGCTACACCTTC. Translation gives CASSLGPGVDGYTF.

The chain is built from TRBV12-3 or TRBV12-4 and TRBJ1-1; TRBD1 might be the D (5 bases). V shed 6 bases and J shed 7 bases, with 12 bases lying between them. This CDR3 region has 12 residues. Written as DNA, the CDR3 is TGTGCCAGCAGCCGACAGACGGTTGAAGCTTTCTTT. Translated: CASSRQTVEAFF.

J is TRBJ1-5 and V is TRBV7-8; the D is unclear. The germline V gene encodes CDR1 SGHVS and CDR2 FQNEAQ. The CDR3 loop spans 13 amino acids. The V and J ends lost 3 bases and 2 bases respectively, with 5 bases between them. The CDR3 bases are TGTGCCAGCAGCTTCTCAGGCAATCAGCCCCAGCATTTT. This codes for CASSFSGNQPQHF.

The V gene is TRBV28, the J gene TRBJ2-2; a weak D match, TRBD2 (6 bases). The CDR3 runs to 13 residues. Germline V gene data show CDR1 as MDHEN and CDR2 as SYDVKM. The CDR3 loop is CGWRDANTGELFF. CDR3 bases: TGTGGTTGGAGGGACGCGAACACCGGGGAGCTGTTTTTT. Full variable domain (outside the CDR3, taken from reference TRBV28 and TRBJ2-2): DVKVTQSSRYLVKRTGEKVFLECVQDMDHENMFWYRQDPGLGLRLIYFSYDVKMKEKGDIPEGYSVSREKKERFSLILESASTNQTSMYLCGWRDANTGELFFGEGSRLTVL.

This clone occurred once. The chain combines TRBV4-2 with TRBJ2-1; TRBD2 agrees at 7 bases. The trim removed 0 bases at V and 7 bases at J, leaving 15 bases unmatched. CDR1 and CDR2 from the germline V gene are LGHNA and YNFKEQ. The CDR3 loop spans 18 amino acids. The CDR3 nucleotides are TGTGCCAGCAGCCAAGAGGCGCCCTTGGCGGGAGCCGGGAATGAGCAGTTCTTC. This encodes CASSQEAPLAGAGNEQFF.

This chain's CDR3 is CASSISSDQETQYF. CDR3 bases: TGTGCCAGTAGTATCAGTTCCGATCAAGAGACCCAGTACTTC. The chain uses TRBV19 and TRBJ2-5, with D hard to call. The germline V gene encodes CDR1 LNHDA and CDR2 SQIVND (reference sequence). This CDR3 contains 14 residues. V lost 3 bases and J lost 2, with 10 bases in between. Filled out from reference TRBV19 and TRBJ2-5, the complete variable domain reads DGGITQSPKYLFRKEGQNVTLSCEQNLNHDAMYWYRQDPGQGLRLIYYSQIVNDFQKGDIAEGYSVSREKKESFPLTVTSAQKNPTAFYLCASSISSDQETQYFGPGTRLLVL.

This chain joins TRBV24-1 and TRBJ1-4; 7 nucleotides line up with TRBD1. The CDR3 spans 15 residues. V lost 5 bases to trimming and J lost 4 bases; unmatched junction nucleotides: 6. Germline V CDR1 and CDR2: KGHDR, SFDVKD. The chain's CDR3 is CATSARGDFNEKLFF. CDR3 DNA: TGTGCCACCAGTGCCAGGGGGGACTTTAATGAAAAACTGTTTTTT.